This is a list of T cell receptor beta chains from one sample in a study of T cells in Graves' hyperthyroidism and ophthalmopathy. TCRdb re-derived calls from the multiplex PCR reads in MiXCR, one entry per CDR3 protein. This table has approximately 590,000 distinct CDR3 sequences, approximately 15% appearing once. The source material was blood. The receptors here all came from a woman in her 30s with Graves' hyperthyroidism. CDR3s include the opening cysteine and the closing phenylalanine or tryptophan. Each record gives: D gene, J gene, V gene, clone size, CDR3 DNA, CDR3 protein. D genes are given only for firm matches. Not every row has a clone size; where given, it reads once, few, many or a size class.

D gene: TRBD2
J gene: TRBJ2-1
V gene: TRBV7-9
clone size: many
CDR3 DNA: TGTGCCAGCAGCTTAGAATGGGGAGGGCGCTCCTACAATGAGCAGTTCTTC
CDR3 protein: CASSLEWGGRSYNEQFF

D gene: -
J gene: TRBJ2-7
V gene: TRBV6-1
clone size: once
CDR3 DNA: TGTGCCAGCAGTGAAGTCCACGAGCAGTACTTC
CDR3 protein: CASSEVHEQYF

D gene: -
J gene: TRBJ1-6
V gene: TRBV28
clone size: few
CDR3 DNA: TGTGCCAGCAGTTTAAAGGTTTCGGTTTCACCCCTCCACTTT
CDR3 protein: CASSLKVSVSPLHF

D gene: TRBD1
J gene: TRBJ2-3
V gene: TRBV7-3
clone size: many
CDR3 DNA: TGTGCCAGCAGCTTCCGGCCGGGACAGGGGTCAGATACGCAGTATTTT
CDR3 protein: CASSFRPGQGSDTQYF

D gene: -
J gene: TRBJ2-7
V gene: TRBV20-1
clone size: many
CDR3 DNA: TGCAGTGCTAAGGCGGAGAGCTCCTACGAGCAGTACTTC
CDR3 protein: CSAKAESSYEQYF

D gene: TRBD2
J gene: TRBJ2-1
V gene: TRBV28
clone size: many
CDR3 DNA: TGTGCCAGCCGATTCCCCCCACGGGGGGTACTAGCGGGAGGGTACAATGAGCAGTTCTTC
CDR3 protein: CASRFPPRGVLAGGYNEQFF

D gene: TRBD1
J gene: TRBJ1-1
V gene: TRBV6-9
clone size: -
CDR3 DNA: TGTGCCAGCAGTTCCGATCGGACAGGGGACACTGAAGCTTTCTTT
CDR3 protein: CASSSDRTGDTEAFF

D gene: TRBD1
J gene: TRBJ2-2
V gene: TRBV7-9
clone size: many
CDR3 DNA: TGTGCCAGCAGCTCGCCGGGACAGATGACCGGGGAGCTGTTTTTT
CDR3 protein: CASSSPGQMTGELFF

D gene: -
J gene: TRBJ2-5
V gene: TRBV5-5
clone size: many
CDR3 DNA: TGTGCCAGCAGCTCGAGACAGGTGGAGACCCAGTACTTC
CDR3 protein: CASSSRQVETQYF

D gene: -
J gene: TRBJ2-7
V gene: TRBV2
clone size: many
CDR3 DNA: TGTGCCAGCAGGCAGGGCGGCTACGAGCAGTACTTC
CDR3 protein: CASRQGGYEQYF

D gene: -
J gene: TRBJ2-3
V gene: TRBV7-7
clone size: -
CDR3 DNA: TGTGCCAGCGGCTTAACAGCTGGAGCCGATACGCAGTATTTT
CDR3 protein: CASGLTAGADTQYF

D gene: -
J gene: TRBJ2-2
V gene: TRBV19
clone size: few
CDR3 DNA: TGTGCCAGTAGTATCCAAGGGGCAACGCGGGGCCGGGAGCTGTTTTTT
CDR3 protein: CASSIQGATRGRELFF

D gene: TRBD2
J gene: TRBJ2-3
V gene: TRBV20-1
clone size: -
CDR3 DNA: TGCAGTGCTACCCACTCCTCCGGGACTAGCGGGTCTAGCACAGATACGCAGTATTTT
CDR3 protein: CSATHSSGTSGSSTDTQYF

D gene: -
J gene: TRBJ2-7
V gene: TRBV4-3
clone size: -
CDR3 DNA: TGCGCCAGCAGCCAAGATCAACAAGAGCAGTACTTC
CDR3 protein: CASSQDQQEQYF

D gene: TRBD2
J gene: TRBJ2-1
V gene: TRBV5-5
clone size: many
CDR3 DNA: TGTGCCAGCAGCGGTGAGGGACTAGCGTGGTACAATGAGCAGTTCTTC
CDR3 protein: CASSGEGLAWYNEQFF

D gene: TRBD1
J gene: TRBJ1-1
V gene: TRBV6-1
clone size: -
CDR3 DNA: TGTGCCAGCACGGGTAGGAGCTTCGGGACAGGGGAAATCACTGAAGCTTTCTTT
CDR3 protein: CASTGRSFGTGEITEAFF

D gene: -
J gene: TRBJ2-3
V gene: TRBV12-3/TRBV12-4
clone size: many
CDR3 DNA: TGTGCCAGCAGGCCGGGCACAGATACGCAGTATTTT
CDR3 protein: CASRPGTDTQYF